This record looks at one T cell receptor (beta chain) sequence and its context. This sample was included in a study of blood T cell repertoires in COVID-19. Overall study context: Acute-phase and convalescent COVID-19 samples originated in the United States, Italy and Spain. The analysed material was cDNA or gDNA that came from T cells, B-cell-depleted T cells, or PBMCs.

As processed by the authors: Amplifying reference gene primers gave estimates of nucleated cell counts. The protocol was immunoSEQ multiplex PCR, while the TCRdb copy is restricted to in-frame clones and leaves out a portion. The V and J calls and clone size come from that table; D and trimming were worked out from the DNA. Here the sample spans 90,000 to 110,000 clones, roughly 80% being singletons. The CDR3 is 18 residues long. Trimming took 0 bases from V and 1 from J, leaving 18 bases between them. CDR1 is GTSNPN and CDR2 is SVGIG in the germline V gene (reference sequence). The sequencing sample was made of peripheral blood. This TCR was sampled from an elderly woman with acute or convalescent COVID-19. The rearrangement uses TRBV30 and TRBJ2-2; D is possibly TRBD2 (6 bases). This chain's CDR3 is CAWSVRPPSAENTGELFF. In DNA form, the CDR3 reads TGTGCCTGGAGTGTAAGACCCCCTAGCGCCGAGAACACCGGGGAGCTGTTTTTT.